Following are 24 T cell receptor beta chains from one sample sequenced in a study of stem cell transplantation in POMP-related autoinflammatory disease. The protocol was immunoSEQ multiplex PCR, while the TCRdb copy is restricted to in-frame clones and leaves out a portion. This sample carries some 68,000 clones, roughly 91% of them seen once, and the ten largest clones take about 0.69%. The sequenced sample was CD4+ T cells from PBMCs, obtained after stem cell transplantation. All receptors come from a human patient with POMP-related autoinflammation and immune dysregulation (PRAID). Part of the T cell pool may stem from the graft donor.

This rearrangement joins TRBV28 to TRBJ2-2; possible D gene TRBD1, 5 bases. This CDR3 has 13 amino acids. Germline V gene sequence: CDR1 MDHEN, CDR2 SYDVKM. Deletions cut 6 bases from V and 5 bases from J, with 10 bases between. In nucleotides, the CDR3 is TGTGCCAGCAGGCATAGGGGAACCGGGGAGCTGTTTTTT. It translates to CASRHRGTGELFF.

CDR3 nucleotide sequence: TGCAGTGCTAGTTACGCGGGAGTGGTCCATGAGCAGTTCTTC. As protein: CSASYAGVVHEQFF. The chain combines TRBV20-1 with TRBJ2-1, with TRBD2 identical over 7 bases. Germline V lookup: CDR1 DFQATT, CDR2 SNEGSKA (reference sequence). The junction had 10 bases not matched to a gene; V was cut back by 3 bases and J by 8 bases. This CDR3 has 14 amino acids.

The chain uses TRBV7-9 and TRBJ1-3; possible D gene TRBD1, 5 bases. Germline CDR1 and CDR2: SEHNR and FQNEAQ (reference sequence). V was trimmed by 6 bases and J by 0 bases, leaving 9 bases between them. CDR3 length equals 14 residues. The CDR3 loop is CASSPGSSGNTIYF. DNA for the CDR3: TGTGCCAGCAGTCCAGGGTCCTCTGGAAACACCATATATTTT.

The chain couples TRBV11-3 to TRBJ2-5; 11 nucleotides match TRBD2. With 5 bases clipped from V and 3 bases from J, the junction kept 8 bases outside the gene matches. Germline V lookup: CDR1 SGHNT, CDR2 YENEEA. CDR3 size: 16 residues. Here the CDR3 reads CASSLGLAEGEETQYF. The CDR3 DNA follows: TGTGCCAGCAGCCTGGGACTAGCGGAAGGGGAAGAGACCCAGTACTTC.

The CDR3, as DNA: TGTGCCAGCAGCCAGGGACACTCCAACACTGAAGCTTTCTTT. Residues: CASSQGHSNTEAFF. The chain links TRBV14 to TRBJ1-1; tentative D call: TRBD1 (6 bases). The CDR3 extends over 14 amino acids. The V gene lost 3 bases and the J gene lost 2 bases, with 10 bases spanning the gap. From germline, CDR1 is SGHDN and CDR2 FVKESK.

V usage is TRBV28 and J usage is TRBJ2-2, with 13 nucleotides matching TRBD2. The germline gives CDR1 MDHEN, CDR2 SYDVKM. The CDR3 has 17 residues. With 3 bases clipped from V and 3 bases from J, the junction kept 4 bases outside the gene matches. CDR3 DNA: TGTGCCAGCAGTTTGGGACTAGCGGGATTAGACACCGGGGAGCTGTTTTTT. Its translation: CASSLGLAGLDTGELFF. The whole variable domain, filled in from reference TRBV28 and TRBJ2-2, reads DVKVTQSSRYLVKRTGEKVFLECVQDMDHENMFWYRQDPGLGLRLIYFSYDVKMKEKGDIPEGYSVSREKKERFSLILESASTNQTSMYLCASSLGLAGLDTGELFFGEGSRLTVL.

This chain uses TRBV30 with TRBJ2-7, with TRBD1 matching over 8 bases. The CDR3 loop spans 13 amino acids. Per the germline V gene, CDR1 is GTSNPN and CDR2 is SVGIG (reference sequence). Trimming at V came to 4 bases and at J to 3 bases, leaving 5 bases not matched to a gene. CDR3 sequence reads: CAWNRDRFYEQYF. CDR3 bases: TGTGCCTGGAATAGGGACAGGTTCTACGAGCAGTACTTC.

The chain uses TRBV19 and TRBJ1-1, with D perhaps matching TRBD1 (6 bases). The V end lost 4 bases, the J end lost 8 bases, and 23 bases lay between the germline ends. The CDR3 runs to 16 residues. The germline V gene has CDR1 LNHDA and CDR2 SQIVND (reference sequence). CDR3 sequence: CASSRYPRDTVPEAFF. In nucleotides, the CDR3 is TGTGCCAGTAGTAGGTACCCCCGGGACACGGTACCGGAAGCTTTCTTT.

This clone was detected only a few times. This chain joins TRBV7-9 and TRBJ1-2; D gene unclear. The CDR3 length is 13 residues. The V gene's germline CDR1 is SEHNR and CDR2 FQNEAQ (reference sequence). Trimming shortened V by 1 base and J by 2 bases, and 5 bases separated the two germline ends. The CDR3 loop is CASSLVTNYGYTF. In DNA, the CDR3 is TGTGCCAGCAGCTTAGTTACCAACTATGGCTACACCTTC.

This chain connects TRBV6-5 to TRBJ2-7, with TRBD2 matching 11 bases. The trim removed 2 bases at V and 6 bases at J, leaving 9 bases unmatched. The germline V gene has CDR1 MNHEY and CDR2 SVGAGI. The CDR3 is made up of 16 amino acids. This CDR3 is CASSYLSGRAFGEQYF. CDR3 in DNA: TGTGCCAGCAGTTACCTTAGCGGGAGGGCCTTTGGCGAGCAGTACTTC.

This chain uses TRBV2 with TRBJ2-5; 12 bases map to TRBD1. With 6 bases clipped from V and 4 bases from J, the junction kept 24 bases outside the gene matches. Germline values: CDR1 SNHLY, CDR2 FYNNEI. The CDR3 contains 21 residues. CDR3: CASSDPGQGAIGTRFRETQYF. The CDR3 DNA is TGTGCCAGCAGCGACCCGGGACAGGGGGCAATCGGGACTAGGTTCAGAGAGACCCAGTACTTC.

V and J are TRBV29-1 and TRBJ2-5; 8 bases match TRBD1. This CDR3 is 15 amino acids long. The germline gives CDR1 SQVTM, CDR2 ANQGSEA. V lost 2 bases, J lost 5 bases, and 10 bases stayed unmatched. For the CDR3, the DNA is TGCAGCGTTGAAACGGGGGCAGGGGGCGTTGAGACCCAGTACTTC. It yields the protein CSVETGAGGVETQYF.

The chain couples TRBV4-1 to TRBJ2-7; 8 bases line up with TRBD2. Per the germline V gene, CDR1 is MGHRA and CDR2 is YSYEKL. V lost 2 bases and J lost 2; bases outside the gene matches: 8. This CDR3 region has 16 residues. CDR3 nucleotide sequence: TGCGCCAGCAGCCAACCGTCAGCGGGAGCCACCTACGAGCAGTACTTC. Translation: CASSQPSAGATYEQYF.

This chain joins TRBV2 and TRBJ2-1; 8 positions agree with TRBD1. The CDR3 consists of 15 residues. CDR1 is SNHLY, CDR2 FYNNEI, per germline. The J segment lost 7 bases and the V segment lost 9 bases, leaving 14 bases of the junction unmatched. The CDR3 region is CARSSRARGRNEQFF. Here the CDR3 DNA reads TGTGCCAGAAGCAGTAGGGCCAGGGGGCGAAATGAGCAGTTCTTC. The whole variable domain, remainder taken from reference TRBV2 and TRBJ2-1, is EPEVTQTPSHQVTQMGQEVILRCVPISNHLYFYWYRQILGQKVEFLVSFYNNEISEKSEIFDDQFSVERPDGSNFTLKIRSTKLEDSAMYFCARSSRARGRNEQFFGPGTRLTVL.

The chain employs TRBV28 and TRBJ1-4; 8 bases agree with TRBD1. The CDR3 contains 15 residues. V shed 10 bases, J shed 3 bases, and the junction held 10 bases outside the gene matches. Germline V gene data show CDR1 as MDHEN and CDR2 as SYDVKM. The CDR3 sequence: CATIPWGQANEKLFF. The CDR3 DNA is TGTGCCACCATCCCCTGGGGACAGGCTAATGAAAAACTGTTTTTT. The whole variable domain, filled in from reference TRBV28 and TRBJ1-4, reads DVKVTQSSRYLVKRTGEKVFLECVQDMDHENMFWYRQDPGLGLRLIYFSYDVKMKEKGDIPEGYSVSREKKERFSLILESASTNQTSMYLCATIPWGQANEKLFFGSGTQLSVL.

The genes are TRBV18 and TRBJ1-5; D call uncertain. CDR1 and CDR2 from the germline V gene are KGHSH and LQKENI. CDR3 length: 13 amino acids. With 4 bases removed from V and 6 bases from J, the gap between germline ends came to 10 bases. CDR3 bases: TGTGCCAGCTCACAGGAGGAAGGTCAGCCCCAGCATTTT. It is translated as CASSQEEGQPQHF.

V gene TRBV7-2 combines with J gene TRBJ2-2; TRBD2 agrees at 9 bases. Trimming removed 5 bases from V and 6 bases from J; junction bases left unmatched: 7. Germline assignment: CDR1 SGHTA and CDR2 FQGNSA. This CDR3 is built from 15 residues. Written as DNA, the CDR3 is TGTGCCAGCAGCCCGTGGACTAGCGCGGCCGGGGAGCTGTTTTTT. Amino acids: CASSPWTSAAGELFF.

The V and J genes are TRBV4-1 and TRBJ1-5; the match to TRBD1 covers 8 bases. There are 16 residues in the CDR3. From germline, CDR1 is MGHRA and CDR2 YSYEKL. Trimming removed 1 base from V and 7 bases from J; junction bases left unmatched: 9. The CDR3 DNA follows: TGCGCCAGCAGCCAAGGGGGCAGGGGGCCAGGCCAGCCCCAGCATTTT. This gives the protein CASSQGGRGPGQPQHF.

V usage is TRBV24-1 and J usage is TRBJ2-1, with D perhaps TRBD1 (7 bases). The CDR3 spans 14 residues. Germline CDR1 KGHDR, CDR2 SFDVKD. Trimming removed 4 bases at V and 6 bases at J, with 12 bases between. This CDR3 reads CATSEEGAANEQFF. The CDR3 nucleotides read TGTGCCACCAGTGAGGAGGGGGCAGCCAATGAGCAGTTCTTC.

The CDR3 nucleotides are TGTGCCAGCAGCCTCACTCCAGCGGGGAGGGGTCAGGAGACCCAGTACTTC. Encoded protein: CASSLTPAGRGQETQYF. The chain joins TRBV4-2 to TRBJ2-5, with 7 positions matching TRBD2. The CDR3 has 17 amino acids. With 4 bases clipped from V and 5 bases from J, the junction kept 16 bases outside the gene matches. The V gene's germline CDR1 is LGHNA and CDR2 YNFKEQ.

The genes are TRBV27 and TRBJ2-7; D is possibly TRBD2 (5 bases). Germline values: CDR1 MNHEY, CDR2 SMNVEV (reference sequence). V was pared by 3 bases and J by 0 bases, with 12 bases between. The CDR3 spans 15 residues. DNA of the CDR3: TGTGCCAGCAGTTTCCGGCGGGCCGCCTCCTACGAGCAGTACTTC. This sequence encodes CASSFRRAASYEQYF.

This chain joins TRBV20-1 and TRBJ2-2, with D uncertain. Trimming shortened V by 3 bases and J by 3 bases, and 8 bases separated the two germline ends. Germline CDR1 DFQATT, CDR2 SNEGSKA (reference sequence). The CDR3 contains 13 residues. The chain's CDR3 is CSASGIHTGELFF. The CDR3 region has the DNA TGCAGTGCTAGTGGTATCCACACCGGGGAGCTGTTTTTT.

V usage is TRBV6-5 and J usage is TRBJ1-3; D is possibly TRBD1 (5 bases). Germline CDR1 and CDR2: MNHEY and SVGAGI. V gave up 0 bases and J gave up 0 bases, with 9 bases separating them. The CDR3 covers 16 residues. The CDR3 DNA is TGTGCCAGCAGTTACTCGCCGGGGACCTCTGGAAACACCATATATTTT. Translated, it gives CASSYSPGTSGNTIYF.

Note on this clone: The same CDR3 is also encoded by other DNA sequences in this sample. J is TRBJ2-7 and V is TRBV6-5, with 13 bases lining up with TRBD2. This CDR3 comprises 14 residues. Germline V gene data show CDR1 as MNHEY and CDR2 as SVGAGI. V gave up 5 bases and J gave up 2 bases; unmatched junction bases: 0. The CDR3: CASSTSGRAYEQYF. The CDR3 DNA is TGTGCCAGCAGTACTAGCGGGAGGGCCTACGAGCAGTACTTC.